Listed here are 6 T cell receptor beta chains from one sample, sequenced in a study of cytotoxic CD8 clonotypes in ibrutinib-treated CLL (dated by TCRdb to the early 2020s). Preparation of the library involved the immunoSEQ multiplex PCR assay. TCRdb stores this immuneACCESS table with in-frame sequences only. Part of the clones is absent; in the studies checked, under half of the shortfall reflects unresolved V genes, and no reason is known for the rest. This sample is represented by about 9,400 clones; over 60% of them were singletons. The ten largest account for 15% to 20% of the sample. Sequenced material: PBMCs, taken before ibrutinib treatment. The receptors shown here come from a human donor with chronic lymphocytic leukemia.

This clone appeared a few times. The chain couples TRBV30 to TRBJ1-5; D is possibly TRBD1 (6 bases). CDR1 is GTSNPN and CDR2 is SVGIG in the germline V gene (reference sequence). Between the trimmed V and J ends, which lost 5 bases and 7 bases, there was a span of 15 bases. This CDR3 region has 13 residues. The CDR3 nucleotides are TGTGCCTGGGCACCAAGGGGGGACCAGCCCCAGCATTTT. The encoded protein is CAWAPRGDQPQHF.

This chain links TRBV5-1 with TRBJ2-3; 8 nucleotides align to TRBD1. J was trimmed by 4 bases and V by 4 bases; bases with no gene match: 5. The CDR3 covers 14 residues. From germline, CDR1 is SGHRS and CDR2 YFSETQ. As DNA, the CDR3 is TGCGCCAGCAGCGGGCAGGGGGCATCAGATACGCAGTATTTT. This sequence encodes CASSGQGASDTQYF.

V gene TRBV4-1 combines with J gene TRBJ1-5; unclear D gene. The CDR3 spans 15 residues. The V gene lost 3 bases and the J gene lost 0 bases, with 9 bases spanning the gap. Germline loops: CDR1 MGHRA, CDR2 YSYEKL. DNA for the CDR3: TGCGCCAGCAGCCACTTGACAAATAGCAATCAGCCCCAGCATTTT. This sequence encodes CASSHLTNSNQPQHF.

CDR3 nucleotide sequence: TGTGCCAGCAGGGCAGGCACAGATACGCAGTATTTT. Translation gives CASRAGTDTQYF. The gene calls are TRBV2 and TRBJ2-3; D unresolved. V lost 6 bases, J lost 1 base, and 5 bases lay in between. The germline CDR1 and CDR2 sequences are SNHLY and FYNNEI. The CDR3 covers 12 residues.

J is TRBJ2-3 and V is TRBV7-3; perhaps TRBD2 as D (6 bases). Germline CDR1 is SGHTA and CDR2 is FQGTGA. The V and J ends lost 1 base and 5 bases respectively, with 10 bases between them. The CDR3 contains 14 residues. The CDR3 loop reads CASSLMGGLDTQYF. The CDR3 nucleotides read TGTGCCAGCAGCTTAATGGGGGGACTAGATACGCAGTATTTT.

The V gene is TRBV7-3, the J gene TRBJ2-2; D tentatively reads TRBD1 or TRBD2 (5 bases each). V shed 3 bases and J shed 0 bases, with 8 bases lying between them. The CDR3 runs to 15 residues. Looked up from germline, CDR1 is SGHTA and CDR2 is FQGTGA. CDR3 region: CASSFLGANTGELFF. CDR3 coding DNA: TGTGCCAGCAGCTTTTTGGGGGCGAACACCGGGGAGCTGTTTTTT.